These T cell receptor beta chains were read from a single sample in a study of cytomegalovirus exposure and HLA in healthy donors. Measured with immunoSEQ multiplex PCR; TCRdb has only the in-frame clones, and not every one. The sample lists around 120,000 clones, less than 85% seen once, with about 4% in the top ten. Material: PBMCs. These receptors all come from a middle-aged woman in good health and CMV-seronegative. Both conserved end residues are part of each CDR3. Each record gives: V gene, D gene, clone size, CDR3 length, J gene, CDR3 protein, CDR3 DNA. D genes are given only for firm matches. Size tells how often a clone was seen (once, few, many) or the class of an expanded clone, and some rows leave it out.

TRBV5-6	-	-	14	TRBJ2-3	CASSLAGSTDTQYF	TGTGCCAGCAGCTTGGCGGGGAGCACAGATACGCAGTATTTT
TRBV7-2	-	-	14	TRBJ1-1	CASSYQGIGTEAFF	TGTGCCAGCAGCTACCAGGGGATTGGCACTGAAGCTTTCTTT
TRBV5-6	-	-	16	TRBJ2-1	CASSLGGRGGVDEQFF	TGTGCCAGCAGCCTTGGGGGGAGGGGGGGAGTGGATGAGCAGTTCTTC
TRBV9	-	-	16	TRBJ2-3	CASSVASPTGVDTQYF	TGTGCCAGCAGCGTAGCGAGCCCTACCGGGGTAGATACGCAGTATTTT
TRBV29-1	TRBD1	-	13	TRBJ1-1	CSVVDRSATEAFF	TGCAGCGTTGTGGACAGGTCCGCCACTGAAGCTTTCTTT
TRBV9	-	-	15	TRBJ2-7	CASSSLAGRTYEQYF	TGTGCCAGCAGCTCCCTGGCAGGGAGGACCTACGAGCAGTACTTC
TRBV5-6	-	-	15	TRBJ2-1	CASSLGGREGSEQFF	TGTGCCAGCAGCTTGGGGGGTAGAGAAGGGAGTGAGCAGTTCTTC
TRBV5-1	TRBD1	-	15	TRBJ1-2	CASSSPGTGHYGYTF	TGCGCCAGCAGCTCCCCCGGGACAGGACACTATGGCTACACCTTC
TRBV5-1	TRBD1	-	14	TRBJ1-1	CASSLAEGAGVAFF	TGCGCCAGCAGCTTGGCGGAGGGGGCCGGCGTAGCTTTCTTT
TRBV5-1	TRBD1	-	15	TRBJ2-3	CASSQTGGETDTQYF	TGCGCCAGCAGCCAGACAGGGGGGGAAACAGATACGCAGTATTTT
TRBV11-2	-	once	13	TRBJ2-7	CASSSLRGYEQYF	TGTGCCAGCAGCTCCTTGAGAGGCTACGAGCAGTACTTC
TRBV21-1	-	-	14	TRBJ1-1	CASSIRGLGTEAFF	TGTGCCAGCAGCATCAGGGGGCTAGGAACTGAAGCTTTCTTT
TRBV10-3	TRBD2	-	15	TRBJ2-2	CAISVLAGRTGELFF	TGTGCCATCAGTGTGCTAGCGGGGAGGACCGGGGAGCTGTTTTTT
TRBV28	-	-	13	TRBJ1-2	CASSEYEDYGYTF	TGTGCCAGCAGTGAGTACGAGGACTATGGCTACACCTTC